This is a list of T cell receptor beta chains from one sample in a study of CD8 T cells in Susac syndrome. TCRdb analysed the immunoSEQ multiplex PCR reads with MiXCR anew, one entry per CDR3 protein. In the table there are 160,000 or so distinct CDR3 sequences, 93% of which are singletons. Input material: CD4+ T cells from PBMCs. These TCRs come from a human donor in good health. CDR3s include the opening cysteine and the closing phenylalanine or tryptophan. A D gene is named only where the DNA matches it firmly. Clone sizes are given selectively: once, few, many, or a class where the clone is expanded.

d_call: .
v_call: TRBV4-1
clone_size: once
j_call: TRBJ1-2
cdr3_aa: CASSQDRSGGYTF
cdr3_nt: TGCGCCAGCAGCCAAGATCGGTCAGGAGGCTACACCTTC

d_call: .
v_call: TRBV9
clone_size: .
j_call: TRBJ1-1
cdr3_aa: CASSVALIQGSSDTEAFF
cdr3_nt: TGTGCCAGCAGCGTAGCTCTAATCCAGGGGAGTAGCGACACTGAAGCTTTCTTT

d_call: .
v_call: TRBV19
clone_size: .
j_call: TRBJ1-2
cdr3_aa: CASSIPGLGYTF
cdr3_nt: TGTGCCAGTAGTATTCCGGGGCTCGGCTACACCTTC

d_call: TRBD1
v_call: TRBV4-1
clone_size: .
j_call: TRBJ1-5
cdr3_aa: CASSQDARTGRVQPQHF
cdr3_nt: TGCGCCAGCAGCCAAGACGCCAGGACAGGGAGGGTTCAGCCCCAGCATTTT

d_call: .
v_call: TRBV7-2
clone_size: .
j_call: TRBJ1-5
cdr3_aa: CASSLVSSNQPQHF
cdr3_nt: TGTGCCAGCAGCTTAGTATCCAGCAATCAGCCCCAGCATTTT

d_call: .
v_call: TRBV18
clone_size: .
j_call: TRBJ2-2
cdr3_aa: CASSPQAGDTGELFF
cdr3_nt: TGTGCCAGCTCACCCCAGGCCGGGGACACCGGGGAGCTGTTTTTT

d_call: .
v_call: TRBV6-1
clone_size: .
j_call: TRBJ1-4
cdr3_aa: CASSRDRKLFF
cdr3_nt: TGTGCCAGCAGTCGCGACAGAAAACTGTTTTTT

d_call: .
v_call: TRBV6-5
clone_size: .
j_call: TRBJ1-2
cdr3_aa: CASSGGGYGYTF
cdr3_nt: TGTGCCAGCAGTGGTGGGGGCTATGGCTACACCTTC

d_call: .
v_call: TRBV29-1
clone_size: once
j_call: TRBJ2-3
cdr3_aa: CSVDGLVADTQYF
cdr3_nt: TGCAGCGTTGATGGGTTAGTTGCAGATACGCAGTATTTT

d_call: .
v_call: TRBV14
clone_size: .
j_call: TRBJ2-5
cdr3_aa: CASSPDLGGAQYF
cdr3_nt: TGTGCCAGCAGCCCGGACCTGGGTGGGGCCCAGTACTTC

d_call: .
v_call: TRBV12-3/TRBV12-4
clone_size: once
j_call: TRBJ2-1
cdr3_aa: CASRTRRPYNEQFF
cdr3_nt: TGTGCCAGCAGGACAAGGAGGCCATACAATGAGCAGTTCTTC

d_call: .
v_call: TRBV4-1
clone_size: .
j_call: TRBJ1-3
cdr3_aa: CASSQDPFSGNTIYF
cdr3_nt: TGCGCCAGCAGCCAAGATCCATTCTCTGGAAACACCATATATTTT

d_call: TRBD2
v_call: TRBV28
clone_size: .
j_call: TRBJ2-2
cdr3_aa: CASSRGGNTGELFF
cdr3_nt: TGTGCCAGCAGTCGGGGGGGGAACACCGGGGAGCTGTTTTTT

d_call: TRBD1
v_call: TRBV29-1
clone_size: .
j_call: TRBJ2-3
cdr3_aa: CSVGGSEDRGTDTQYF
cdr3_nt: TGCAGCGTTGGGGGGTCCGAGGACAGGGGAACAGATACGCAGTATTTT

d_call: .
v_call: TRBV4-1
clone_size: .
j_call: TRBJ1-1
cdr3_aa: CASSSPGSSARKAFF
cdr3_nt: TGCGCCAGCAGCTCGCCGGGTAGTTCCGCGAGGAAGGCTTTCTTT

d_call: TRBD2
v_call: TRBV20-1
clone_size: .
j_call: TRBJ2-5
cdr3_aa: CSARGPAGWRETQYF
cdr3_nt: TGCAGTGCTAGAGGGCCAGCGGGGTGGCGAGAGACCCAGTACTTC

d_call: TRBD2
v_call: TRBV20-1
clone_size: .
j_call: TRBJ2-1
cdr3_aa: CSGTSGGLGVAEQFF
cdr3_nt: TGCAGTGGGACTAGCGGGGGGTTAGGGGTGGCTGAGCAGTTCTTC

d_call: .
v_call: TRBV7-9
clone_size: .
j_call: TRBJ2-5
cdr3_aa: CASSLYESETQYF
cdr3_nt: TGTGCCAGCAGCTTATACGAGAGTGAGACCCAGTACTTC

d_call: .
v_call: TRBV12-3/TRBV12-4
clone_size: .
j_call: TRBJ1-1
cdr3_aa: CASSRTTQAPNTEAFF
cdr3_nt: TGTGCCAGCAGTCGAACCACGCAGGCGCCGAACACTGAAGCTTTCTTT

d_call: TRBD2
v_call: TRBV3-1
clone_size: .
j_call: TRBJ2-5
cdr3_aa: CASSEDTSGEETQYF
cdr3_nt: TGTGCCAGCAGCGAGGATACTAGCGGGGAGGAGACCCAGTACTTC

d_call: .
v_call: TRBV24-1
clone_size: .
j_call: TRBJ1-1
cdr3_aa: CATRTEAFF
cdr3_nt: TGTGCCACCAGGACTGAAGCTTTCTTT

d_call: .
v_call: TRBV20-1
clone_size: .
j_call: TRBJ1-5
cdr3_aa: CSARGHNSNQPQHF
cdr3_nt: TGCAGTGCTAGAGGGCATAATAGCAATCAGCCCCAGCATTTT

d_call: TRBD1
v_call: TRBV12-3/TRBV12-4
clone_size: .
j_call: TRBJ1-2
cdr3_aa: CASSFGTGGGYTF
cdr3_nt: TGTGCCAGCAGTTTTGGGACAGGGGGAGGCTACACCTTC

d_call: TRBD1
v_call: TRBV29-1
clone_size: few
j_call: TRBJ2-7
cdr3_aa: CSVEPTGGKPNEQYF
cdr3_nt: TGCAGCGTTGAACCGACAGGGGGGAAACCTAACGAGCAGTACTTC

d_call: .
v_call: TRBV5-1
clone_size: .
j_call: TRBJ2-5
cdr3_aa: CASSLVGTEETQYF
cdr3_nt: TGCGCCAGCAGCTTGGTTGGTACCGAAGAGACCCAGTACTTC

d_call: .
v_call: TRBV7-2
clone_size: .
j_call: TRBJ1-2
cdr3_aa: CASSPAGDHGYTF
cdr3_nt: TGTGCCAGCAGCCCAGCAGGGGACCATGGCTACACCTTC

d_call: TRBD1
v_call: TRBV15
clone_size: .
j_call: TRBJ1-1
cdr3_aa: CATSSDRGLEAFF
cdr3_nt: TGTGCCACCAGCAGCGACAGGGGTCTTGAAGCTTTCTTT

d_call: .
v_call: TRBV5-1
clone_size: .
j_call: TRBJ2-7
cdr3_aa: CASSLGDGPGEQYF
cdr3_nt: TGCGCCAGCAGCTTGGGAGACGGACCTGGCGAGCAGTACTTC

d_call: TRBD2
v_call: TRBV20-1
clone_size: .
j_call: TRBJ2-1
cdr3_aa: CSARPGTSGGDEQFF
cdr3_nt: TGCAGTGCTAGACCGGGGACTAGCGGGGGGGATGAGCAGTTCTTC

d_call: .
v_call: TRBV29-1
clone_size: .
j_call: TRBJ1-2
cdr3_aa: CSVVRRGVSGYTF
cdr3_nt: TGCAGCGTTGTTCGACGAGGGGTTTCCGGCTACACCTTC

d_call: TRBD1
v_call: TRBV4-1
clone_size: .
j_call: TRBJ1-6
cdr3_aa: CASSQATGLALHF
cdr3_nt: TGCGCCAGCAGCCAAGCGACAGGGTTGGCCCTCCACTTT

d_call: .
v_call: TRBV6-6
clone_size: .
j_call: TRBJ1-1
cdr3_aa: CASSSGAPEAFF
cdr3_nt: TGTGCCAGCAGTTCAGGGGCCCCTGAAGCTTTCTTT

d_call: .
v_call: TRBV24-1
clone_size: .
j_call: TRBJ2-7
cdr3_aa: CATSHYYEQYF
cdr3_nt: TGTGCCACCAGCCACTACTACGAGCAGTACTTC

d_call: TRBD2
v_call: TRBV4-2
clone_size: once
j_call: TRBJ2-5
cdr3_aa: CASSQDGRLAGGVETQYF
cdr3_nt: TGTGCCAGCAGCCAAGATGGGCGACTAGCGGGGGGAGTTGAGACCCAGTACTTC

d_call: .
v_call: TRBV29-1
clone_size: .
j_call: TRBJ2-3
cdr3_aa: CSVGGVDTQYF
cdr3_nt: TGCAGCGTTGGGGGGGTAGATACGCAGTATTTT

d_call: TRBD2
v_call: TRBV4-1
clone_size: .
j_call: TRBJ2-1
cdr3_aa: CASSRLAGHSYNEQFF
cdr3_nt: TGCGCCAGCAGCCGACTAGCGGGGCACTCCTACAATGAGCAGTTCTTC

d_call: .
v_call: TRBV12-3/TRBV12-4
clone_size: .
j_call: TRBJ2-2
cdr3_aa: CASSSLLRGLKPNTGELFF
cdr3_nt: TGTGCCAGCAGTTCCCTGCTCCGGGGGCTGAAACCGAACACCGGGGAGCTGTTTTTT

d_call: TRBD2
v_call: TRBV29-1
clone_size: .
j_call: TRBJ2-3
cdr3_aa: CRAGGAGDTQYF
cdr3_nt: TGCAGGGCCGGGGGGGCAGGAGATACGCAGTATTTT

d_call: .
v_call: TRBV7-2
clone_size: .
j_call: TRBJ2-2
cdr3_aa: CASSLQLTAGELFF
cdr3_nt: TGTGCCAGCAGCTTACAACTAACCGCCGGGGAGCTGTTTTTT

d_call: TRBD1
v_call: TRBV15
clone_size: few
j_call: TRBJ2-7
cdr3_aa: CATWTGTYEQYF
cdr3_nt: TGTGCCACATGGACAGGGACCTACGAGCAGTACTTC

d_call: TRBD1
v_call: TRBV5-1
clone_size: .
j_call: TRBJ2-3
cdr3_aa: CASSSTGGWADTQYF
cdr3_nt: TGCGCCAGCAGCTCGACAGGGGGCTGGGCAGATACGCAGTATTTT

d_call: .
v_call: TRBV19
clone_size: .
j_call: TRBJ1-3
cdr3_aa: CASSIPADSGNTIYF
cdr3_nt: TGTGCCAGTAGTATCCCAGCGGACAGCGGAAACACCATATATTTT

d_call: .
v_call: TRBV6-2/TRBV6-3
clone_size: .
j_call: TRBJ1-4
cdr3_aa: CASSLGYEKLFF
cdr3_nt: TGTGCCAGCAGTTTGGGGTATGAAAAACTGTTTTTT

d_call: .
v_call: TRBV6-1
clone_size: .
j_call: TRBJ2-1
cdr3_aa: CASSSNNEQFF
cdr3_nt: TGTGCCAGCAGTAGTAACAATGAGCAGTTCTTC

d_call: .
v_call: TRBV29-1
clone_size: .
j_call: TRBJ2-3
cdr3_aa: CSVVEGADTQYF
cdr3_nt: TGCAGCGTTGTGGAGGGCGCAGATACGCAGTATTTT

d_call: .
v_call: TRBV7-9
clone_size: .
j_call: TRBJ2-3
cdr3_aa: CASSPLSIDTQYF
cdr3_nt: TGTGCCAGCAGCCCCCTTTCCATCGATACGCAGTATTTT